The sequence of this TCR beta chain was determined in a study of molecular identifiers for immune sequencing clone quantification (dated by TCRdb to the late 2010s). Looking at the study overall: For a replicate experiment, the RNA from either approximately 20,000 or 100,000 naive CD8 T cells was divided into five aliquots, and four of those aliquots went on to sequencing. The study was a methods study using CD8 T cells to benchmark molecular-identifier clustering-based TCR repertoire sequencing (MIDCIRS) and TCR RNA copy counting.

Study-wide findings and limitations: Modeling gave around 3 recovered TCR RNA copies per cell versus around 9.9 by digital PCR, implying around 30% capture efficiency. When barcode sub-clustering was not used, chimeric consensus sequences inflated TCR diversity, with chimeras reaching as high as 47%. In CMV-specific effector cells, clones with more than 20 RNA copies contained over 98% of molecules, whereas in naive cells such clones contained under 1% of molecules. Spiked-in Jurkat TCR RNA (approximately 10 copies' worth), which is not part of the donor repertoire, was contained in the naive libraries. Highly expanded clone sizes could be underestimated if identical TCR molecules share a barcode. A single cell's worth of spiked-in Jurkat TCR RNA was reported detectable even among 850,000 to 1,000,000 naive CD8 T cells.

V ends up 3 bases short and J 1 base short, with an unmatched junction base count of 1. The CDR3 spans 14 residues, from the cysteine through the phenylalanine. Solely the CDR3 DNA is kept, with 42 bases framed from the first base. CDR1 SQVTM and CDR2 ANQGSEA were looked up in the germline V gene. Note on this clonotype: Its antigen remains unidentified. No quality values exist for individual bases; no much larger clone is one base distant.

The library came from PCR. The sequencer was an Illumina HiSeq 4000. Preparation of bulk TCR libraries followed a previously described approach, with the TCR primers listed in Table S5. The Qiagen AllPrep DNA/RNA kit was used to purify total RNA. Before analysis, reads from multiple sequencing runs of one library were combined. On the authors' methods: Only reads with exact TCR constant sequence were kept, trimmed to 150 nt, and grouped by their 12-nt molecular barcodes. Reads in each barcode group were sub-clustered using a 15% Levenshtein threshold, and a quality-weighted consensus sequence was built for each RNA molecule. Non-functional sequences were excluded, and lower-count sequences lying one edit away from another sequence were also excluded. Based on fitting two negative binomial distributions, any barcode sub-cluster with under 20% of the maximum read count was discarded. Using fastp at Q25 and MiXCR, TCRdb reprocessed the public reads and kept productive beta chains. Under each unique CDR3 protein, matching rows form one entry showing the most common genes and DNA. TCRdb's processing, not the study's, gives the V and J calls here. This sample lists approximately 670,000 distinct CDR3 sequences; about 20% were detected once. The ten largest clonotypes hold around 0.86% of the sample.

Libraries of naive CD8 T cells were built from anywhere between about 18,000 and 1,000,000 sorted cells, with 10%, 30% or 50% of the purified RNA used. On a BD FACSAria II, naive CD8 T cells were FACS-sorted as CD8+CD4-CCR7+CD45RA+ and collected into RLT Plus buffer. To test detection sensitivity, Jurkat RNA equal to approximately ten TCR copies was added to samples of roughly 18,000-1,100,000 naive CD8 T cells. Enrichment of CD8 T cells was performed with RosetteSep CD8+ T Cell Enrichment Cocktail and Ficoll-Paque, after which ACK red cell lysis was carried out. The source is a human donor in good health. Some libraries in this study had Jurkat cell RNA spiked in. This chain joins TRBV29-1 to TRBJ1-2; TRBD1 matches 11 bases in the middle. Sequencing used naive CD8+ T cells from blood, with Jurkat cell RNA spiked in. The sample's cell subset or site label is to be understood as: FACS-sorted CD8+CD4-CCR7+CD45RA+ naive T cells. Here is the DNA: TGCAGCGTTGAGGGGACAGGGGGTAACTATGGCTACACCTTC. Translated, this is CSVEGTGGNYGYTF.